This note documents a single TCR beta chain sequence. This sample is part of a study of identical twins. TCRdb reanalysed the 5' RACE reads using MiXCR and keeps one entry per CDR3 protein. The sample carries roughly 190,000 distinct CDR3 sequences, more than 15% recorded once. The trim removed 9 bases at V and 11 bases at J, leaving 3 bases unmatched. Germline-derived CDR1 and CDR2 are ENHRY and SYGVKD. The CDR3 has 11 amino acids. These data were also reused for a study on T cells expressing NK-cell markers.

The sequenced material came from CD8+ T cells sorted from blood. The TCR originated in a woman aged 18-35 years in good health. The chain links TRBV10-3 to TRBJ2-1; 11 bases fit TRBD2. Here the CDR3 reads CAITSGGQQFF. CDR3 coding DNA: TGTGCCATAACTAGCGGGGGTCAGCAGTTCTTC.